Listed here are 19 T cell receptor beta chains from one sample, sequenced in a study of patients and donors after allogeneic stem cell transplantation. TCRdb fed the RT-PCR reads into MiXCR, producing one record per CDR3 protein. In the table there are approximately 430,000 distinct CDR3 sequences, approximately 16% of which are singletons. Source material: blood, either unsorted or a sorted T cell fraction (not recorded which). The receptors here all came from a human donor who was either an allogeneic HSCT recipient or a stem cell or donor lymphocyte infusion donor (not recorded which). It is not recorded whose cells these are; they may come from a transplant donor.

This clonotype was picked up a small number of times. This chain joins TRBV20-1 and TRBJ2-7; D is unresolved. Looked up from germline, CDR1 is DFQATT and CDR2 is SNEGSKA (reference sequence). This CDR3 is built from 15 residues. Trimming left V 0 bases short and J 2 bases short, with 14 bases between. The CDR3 nucleotides are TGCAGTGCTAGAGAGGGTTCGGCCGCCGCCTACGAGCAGTACTTC. As protein: CSAREGSAAAYEQYF.

This clonotype was detected a few times. The rearrangement links TRBV24-1 to TRBJ1-2; a possible D gene is TRBD1 (6 bases). The germline gives CDR1 KGHDR, CDR2 SFDVKD. Trimming left V 5 bases short and J 7 bases short, with 13 bases between. This CDR3 has 13 amino acids. In nucleotides, the CDR3 is TGTGCCACCAGTGCCGATGACAGGACTGGCTACACCTTC. This codes for CATSADDRTGYTF.

This clonotype came up many times. The chain couples TRBV20-1 to TRBJ1-2; 7 nucleotides align to TRBD1. V lost 3 bases and J lost 2; bases outside the gene matches: 12. Germline V gene sequence: CDR1 DFQATT, CDR2 SNEGSKA (reference sequence). The CDR3 runs to 16 residues. The CDR3 nucleotides read TGCAGTGCTAGGTCTTTTGTAGCAGGGGGGAACTATGGCTACACCTTC. Translation gives CSARSFVAGGNYGYTF.

This clonotype showed up just a few times. The gene calls are TRBV20-1 and TRBJ2-3; D is tentatively TRBD1 or TRBD2 (5 bases each). Germline CDR1 is DFQATT and CDR2 is SNEGSKA (reference sequence). This CDR3 is 16 amino acids long. Trimming pared 0 bases from V and 2 bases from J, leaving 15 bases between. CDR3 sequence: CSARDGGRGFTDTQYF. The CDR3 DNA sequence: TGCAGTGCTAGAGATGGGGGAAGGGGTTTCACAGATACGCAGTATTTT.

This clonotype was picked up a small number of times. This chain links TRBV10-3 with TRBJ1-1; a weak D match, TRBD1 (6 bases). Germline CDR1 ENHRY, CDR2 SYGVKD. The CDR3 length is 14 residues. V lost 7 bases to trimming and J lost 4 bases, with 16 bases between them. CDR3 residues: CAITGGGVATEAFF. CDR3 nucleotides: TGTGCCATCACCGGAGGGGGGGTTGCCACTGAAGCTTTCTTT.

V and J are TRBV5-1 and TRBJ2-2; 10 nucleotides line up with TRBD2. CDR1 and CDR2 (germline): SGHRS, YFSETQ. The CDR3 is 17 amino acids. Trimming cost V 7 bases and J 6 bases; bases outside gene matches: 15. CDR3 DNA sequence: TGCGCCAGCGAAGGGGGCCCGAGCGGGAGGGCCGCCGGGGAGCTGTTTTTT. This encodes CASEGGPSGRAAGELFF.

This clonotype showed up many times. The chain links TRBV3-1 to TRBJ1-2; no clear D gene. CDR1 LGHDT and CDR2 YNNKEL come from the germline V gene (reference sequence). This CDR3 is 16 amino acids long. V lost 1 base, J lost 1 base, and 13 bases lay in between. CDR3 residues: CASSQGVGKVNYGYTF. CDR3 in DNA: TGTGCCAGCAGCCAAGGAGTGGGGAAGGTTAACTATGGCTACACCTTC.

This clonotype was found a few times. The rearrangement uses TRBV4-1 and TRBJ2-1; TRBD2 aligns across 8 bases. The CDR3 length is 17 residues. V shed 0 bases and J 6 bases; nucleotides not matched to a gene: 10. Germline V CDR1 and CDR2: MGHRA, YSYEKL. The chain's CDR3 is CASSQEYALAGSNEQFF. The CDR3 DNA reads as TGCGCCAGCAGCCAAGAATACGCGTTAGCGGGAAGCAATGAGCAGTTCTTC.

The genes are TRBV7-3 and TRBJ2-1; TRBD2 agrees at 9 bases. CDR3 length equals 14 residues. The V segment lost 0 bases and the J segment 8 bases; nucleotides outside the gene matches: 2. In germline, CDR1 is SGHTA, CDR2 FQGTGA. The CDR3 loop is CASSLTSGSDEQFF. The CDR3 nucleotides read TGTGCCAGCAGCTTAACTAGCGGGAGCGATGAGCAGTTCTTC.

This clonotype was observed a few times. J is TRBJ2-7 and V is TRBV7-9, with D perhaps matching TRBD2 (5 bases). CDR3 length: 13 amino acids. Germline lookup yields CDR1 SEHNR and CDR2 FQNEAQ (reference sequence). V was pared by 5 bases and J by 3 bases, with 11 bases between. The CDR3 region has the DNA TGTGCCAGCAGCACGGGGTCCCTCTACGAGCAGTACTTC. It encodes CASSTGSLYEQYF.

This clonotype was picked up many times. The chain is built from TRBV5-1 and TRBJ1-1; D unresolved. Germline V gene lookup returns CDR1 SGHRS and CDR2 YFSETQ. There are 13 residues in the CDR3. V was shortened by 2 bases and J by 1 base, with 6 bases between the two germline ends. The CDR3 loop is CASSFDGNTEAFF. CDR3 in DNA: TGCGCCAGCAGCTTCGACGGGAACACTGAAGCTTTCTTT.

The chain is built from TRBV20-1 and TRBJ2-1; 8 positions match TRBD2. Germline CDR1 reads DFQATT; CDR2 reads SNEGSKA (reference sequence). V lost 6 bases and J lost 2; bases outside the gene matches: 9. The CDR3 runs 15 residues. CDR3 DNA sequence: TGCAGTGCCCCGAGGACTAGCCCACCCTACAATGAGCAGTTCTTC. Protein product: CSAPRTSPPYNEQFF.

This clonotype occurred once. The V gene is TRBV12-5, the J gene TRBJ1-2; TRBD1 aligns across 8 bases. V lost 2 bases, J lost 4 bases, and 15 bases stayed unmatched. Germline CDR1 LGHNT, CDR2 FRNRAP. CDR3 length equals 18 residues. This CDR3 reads CASGLSIGRGGQGYGYTF. The CDR3 bases are TGTGCTAGTGGTTTGTCTATAGGGAGGGGTGGACAGGGCTATGGCTACACCTTC.

This rearrangement joins TRBV7-9 to TRBJ2-3; D is ambiguous. Looked up from germline, CDR1 is SEHNR and CDR2 is FQNEAQ (reference sequence). Trimming took 4 bases from V and 7 from J, leaving 9 bases between them. This CDR3 spans 12 amino acids. In DNA form, the CDR3 reads TGTGCCAGCAGCTCCCGACATTATACGCAGTATTTT. Its translation: CASSSRHYTQYF.

J is TRBJ2-1 and V is TRBV28; 15 bases line up with TRBD2. The length of the CDR3 is 15 residues. V gave up 6 bases and J gave up 8 bases; unmatched junction bases: 5. The germline gives CDR1 MDHEN, CDR2 SYDVKM. DNA of the CDR3: TGTGCCAGCAGACGGACTAGCGGGAGGGCCTATGAGCAGTTCTTC. Translating gives CASRRTSGRAYEQFF.

The chain couples TRBV4-3 to TRBJ1-1, with 8 bases matching TRBD1. J was trimmed by 2 bases and V by 8 bases; bases with no gene match: 10. The CDR3 loop spans 15 amino acids. Per germline, CDR1 LGHNA and CDR2 YSLEER. DNA of the CDR3: TGCGCCAGCCCACCCTGGGACAGGCTAAACACTGAAGCTTTCTTT. The encoded protein is CASPPWDRLNTEAFF.

This clonotype was seen a few times. The rearrangement uses TRBV20-1 and TRBJ2-1, with TRBD1 identical over 7 bases. CDR1 DFQATT and CDR2 SNEGSKA come from the germline V gene (reference sequence). The CDR3 is 17 amino acids. The V segment lost 0 bases and the J segment 0 bases; nucleotides outside the gene matches: 8. CDR3 sequence reads: CSARDPTGAISYNEQFF. Written as DNA, the CDR3 is TGCAGTGCTAGAGACCCCACAGGGGCTATCTCCTACAATGAGCAGTTCTTC.

This clonotype was detected many times. Relative to the germline gene, one junction end is altered; a read error may explain this. The chain uses TRBV5-1 and TRBJ1-2; D remains ambiguous. Germline V lookup: CDR1 SGHRS, CDR2 YFSETQ. The length of the CDR3 is 13 residues. The CDR3 here is CASSLEENYGYTF. CDR3 bases: TGTGCCAGCAGTTTAGAGGAAAACTATGGCTACACCTTC. Full variable domain (outside the CDR3, taken from reference TRBV5-1 and TRBJ1-2): KAGVTQTPRYLIKTRGQQVTLSCSPISGHRSVSWYQQTPGQGLQFLFEYFSETQRNKGNFPGRFSGRQFSNSRSEMNVSTLELGDSALYLCASSLEENYGYTFGSGTRLTVV.

As for this clonotype: A read error may account for a junction end that differs from germline. The gene calls are TRBV10-3 and TRBJ2-7; D may be TRBD2 (7 bases). The length of the CDR3 is 12 residues. CDR1 and CDR2 from the germline V gene are ENHRY and SYGVKD. For the CDR3, the DNA is TGTGCCATCAGTGAATTACAGGGACTACAACTATTC. This translates into CAISELQGLQLF.